This T cell receptor beta chain appears in the sequencing data of a study of blood T cells in healthy people across ages. Only a few counts were recorded for this clonotype. Antigen: not known. The authors ran a second PCR of 7 to 11 cycles using a sample-barcoded 5' primer and a J-beta primer mix. Via MiXCR, TCRdb re-called the 5' RACE reads, giving one row per CDR3 protein. This table has 650,000 to 1,000,000 distinct CDR3 sequences, under 40% appearing once. Study results and caveats: Higher diversity, along with more naive CD4+ cells, distinguished long-lived donors from aged donors.

The TCR comes from a man between 18 and 29 years old in good health. The specimen sequenced was blood.

The CDR3 loop is CASRMDRGQGQPQHF. In DNA, the CDR3 is TGTGCCAGCAGGATGGACAGGGGGCAAGGTCAGCCCCAGCATTTT. The chain couples TRBV6-5 to TRBJ1-5, with TRBD1 matching 11 bases. V lost 6 bases, J lost 6 bases, and 7 bases stayed unmatched. The CDR3 extends over 15 amino acids. Germline V gene data show CDR1 as MNHEY and CDR2 as SVGAGI.